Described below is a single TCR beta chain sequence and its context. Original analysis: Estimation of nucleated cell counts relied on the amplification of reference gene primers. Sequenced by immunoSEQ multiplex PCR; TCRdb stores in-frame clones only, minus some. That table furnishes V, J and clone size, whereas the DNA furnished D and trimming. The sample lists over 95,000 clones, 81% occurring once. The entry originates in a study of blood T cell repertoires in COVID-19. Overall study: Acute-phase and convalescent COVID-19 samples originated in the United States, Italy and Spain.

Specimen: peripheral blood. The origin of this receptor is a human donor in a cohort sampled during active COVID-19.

The CDR3 here is CAWSEDRGLSKNIQYF. The CDR3 DNA sequence: TGTGCCTGGAGTGAGGACAGGGGGCTTTCCAAAAACATTCAGTACTTC. The chain is built from TRBV30 and TRBJ2-4, with 11 bases identical to TRBD1. Trimming cost V 1 base and J 2 bases; bases outside gene matches: 4. CDR1 GTSNPN and CDR2 SVGIG come from the germline V gene (reference sequence). This CDR3 spans 16 amino acids. Full variable domain (missing parts from reference TRBV30 and TRBJ2-4): SQTIHQWPATLVQPVGSPLSLECTVEGTSNPNLYWYRQAAGRGLQLLFYSVGIGQISSEVPQNLSASRPQDRQFILSSKKLLLSDSGFYLCAWSEDRGLSKNIQYFGAGTRLSVL.